This TCR beta chain was observed in a study of blood T cell repertoires in COVID-19. Germline CDR1 and CDR2: SGHRS and YFSETQ. V dropped 4 bases and J dropped 4; count of bases not matched to a gene: 8. This CDR3 has 15 residues. Profiling relied on immunoSEQ multiplex PCR, and the TCRdb table lists in-frame clones only, not all of them. Among fewer than 500,000 clones listed, approximately 77% were seen once. The chain has TRBV5-1 and TRBJ2-1; 7 nucleotides agree with TRBD1. The TCR comes from a human donor with acute or convalescent COVID-19. The donor label of this sample is uncertain. The source material was peripheral blood. CDR3 region: CASSPTGTAYNEQFF. As DNA, the CDR3 is TGCGCCAGCAGCCCCACCGGGACAGCTTACAATGAGCAGTTCTTC.